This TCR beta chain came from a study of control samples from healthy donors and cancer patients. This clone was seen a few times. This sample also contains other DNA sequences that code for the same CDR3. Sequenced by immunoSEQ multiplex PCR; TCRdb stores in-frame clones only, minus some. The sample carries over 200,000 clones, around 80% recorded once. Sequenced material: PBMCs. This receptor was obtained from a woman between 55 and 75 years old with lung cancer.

This CDR3 is CASSEYEDQPQHF. Here the CDR3 DNA reads TGTGCCAGCAGTGAATACGAAGATCAGCCCCAGCATTTT. The chain couples TRBV2 to TRBJ1-5; no clear D. CDR1 and CDR2 (germline): SNHLY, FYNNEI. Between the trimmed V and J ends, which lost 2 bases and 5 bases, there was a span of 7 bases. This CDR3 region has 13 residues.